This T cell receptor (beta chain) emerged from a study of blood T cell repertoires in COVID-19. Study information: Sources were T cells, B-cell-depleted T cells, or PBMCs; the material itself was cDNA or gDNA.

This CDR3 has 12 residues. Germline V gene data show CDR1 as LGHDT and CDR2 as YNNKEL (reference sequence). V was pared by 2 bases and J by 1 base, with 2 bases between. This clone was counted only a few times. Authors' analysis steps: Reference gene primers were amplified, and this amplification served to estimate nucleated cell counts. TCRdb's copy holds only in-frame clones and misses some; the assay was immunoSEQ multiplex PCR. V and J calls plus clone size are reproduced from that table; the DNA served to infer D and trimming. The table records 250,000 to 350,000 clones, around 88% of them present only once.

This TCR was sampled from a woman aged 25 to 39 who had recovered from COVID-19. The chain carries TRBV3-1 (or the pseudogene TRBV3-2) and TRBJ1-1; no firm D call. Sequenced material: peripheral blood. CDR3 bases: TGTGCCAGCAGCCAACGGAACACTGAAGCTTTCTTT. Protein sequence: CASSQRNTEAFF.